Here is one TCR beta chain with its context. V lost 3 bases, J lost 0 bases, and 15 bases lay in between. CDR1 is DFQATT, CDR2 SNEGSKA, per germline (reference sequence). The CDR3 has 16 residues. This sample is part of a study of patients and donors after allogeneic stem cell transplantation. From the RT-PCR reads, TCRdb called clonotypes with MiXCR, one entry per CDR3 protein. The repertoire holds about 150,000 distinct CDR3 sequences, with about two fifths as singletons. This chain links TRBV20-1 with TRBJ1-5; D ambiguous. The material sequenced was blood, either unsorted or a sorted T cell fraction (not recorded which). This clonotype originated in a human donor who was either an allogeneic HSCT recipient or a stem cell or donor lymphocyte infusion donor (not recorded which). It is not recorded whose cells these are; they may come from a transplant donor. The CDR3 DNA is TGCAGTGCTAGCACCCTCCGGGCTTATAGCAATCAGCCCCAGCATTTT. Its translation is CSASTLRAYSNQPQHF.